A single sample gave rise to the 2 T cell receptor beta chains below, sequenced in a study of cytomegalovirus exposure and HLA in healthy donors (dated by TCRdb to between 2016 and 2019). To prepare the library, the immunoSEQ multiplex PCR assay was applied. The multiplex PCR relied on a mix of 60 forward primers for TCR Vbeta segments and 13 reverse primers for TCR Jbeta segments. Not all clones reach the TCRdb copy of this immuneACCESS table, which keeps in-frame sequences only. Checked studies attribute under half of the gap to unresolved V genes and leave the rest unexplained. The sample's table covers some 72,000 clones. The ten largest clones take up less than 6% of the sample. Sequencing used PBMCs. These receptors were collected from a man aged 35-49 years in good health and CMV-seronegative.

The rearrangement links TRBV5-3 to TRBJ1-4; 9 positions match TRBD1. TRBV5-3 is an open reading frame whose function is uncertain. The trim removed 3 bases at V and 1 base at J, leaving 7 bases unmatched. The CDR3 sequence is 17 residues long. The CDR3 coding sequence is TGTGCCAGAAGCTGGGGACAGGGAGTTTTAACTAATGAAAAACTGTTTTTT. Its protein product is CARSWGQGVLTNEKLFF.

The rearrangement joins TRBV5-4 to TRBJ1-1; D is undetermined. Germline CDR1 SGHNT, CDR2 YYREEE (reference sequence). The CDR3 is made up of 13 amino acids. V lost 4 bases, J lost 1 base, and 8 bases lay in between. CDR3 nucleotide sequence: TGTGCCAGCAGCCGGGAGAAGAACACTGAAGCTTTCTTT. Translating gives CASSREKNTEAFF.